This TCR beta chain was sequenced for a study of PD-1 blockade in classical Hodgkin lymphoma. Profiling relied on immunoSEQ multiplex PCR, and the TCRdb table lists in-frame clones only, not all of them. The sample comprises tens of thousands of clones, 85% to 90% of which are singletons, and 15% rests with the top ten. Each and every patient relapsed after autologous stem cell transplantation, and patients got differing brentuximab vedotin exposure. V shed 7 bases and J shed 6 bases, with 15 bases lying between them. Germline lookup yields CDR1 ENHRY and CDR2 SYGVKD. CDR3 length equals 13 residues. The starting material was peripheral blood mononuclear cells (PBMCs), obtained at baseline. The chain is built from TRBV10-3 and TRBJ1-2, with no clear D. The TCR sequence derives from a human donor with classical Hodgkin lymphoma. The chain's CDR3 is CAIKRRVRDGYTF. CDR3 DNA: TGTGCCATCAAGAGACGGGTGCGCGATGGCTACACCTTC.